This T cell receptor beta chain derives from a study of CD8+ T cells in alopecia areata. Comments on this clone: Its antigen remains unidentified.

V dropped 0 bases and J dropped 3 bases, with 12 bases sitting between them. The CDR3 totals 15 residues. Germline CDR1 is MNHEY and CDR2 is SVGAGI. Whole-study results and caveats: Scalp repertoires also include resident alphabeta T cells from normal skin. It was less clear whether patients shared TCRs than it was in mice, possibly because of HLA. It was lesional scalp, especially alopecia totalis/universalis, that showed higher clonality than normal scalp.

Investigators isolated RNA and reverse transcribed it into cDNA to act as the sequencing template. Using immunoSEQ multiplex PCR, the repertoire was profiled, and TCRdb retains in-frame clones only, with some absent. Of about 99,000 clones in the sample, around three fifths were seen once. This TCR came from a human donor in good health. The chain combines TRBV6-5 with TRBJ2-7; D gene ambiguous. Input material: CD4+ T cells sorted from blood. In DNA, the CDR3 is TGTGCCAGCAGTTACTCGATGGTAGGAAGCTACGAGCAGTACTTC. Residues: CASSYSMVGSYEQYF.